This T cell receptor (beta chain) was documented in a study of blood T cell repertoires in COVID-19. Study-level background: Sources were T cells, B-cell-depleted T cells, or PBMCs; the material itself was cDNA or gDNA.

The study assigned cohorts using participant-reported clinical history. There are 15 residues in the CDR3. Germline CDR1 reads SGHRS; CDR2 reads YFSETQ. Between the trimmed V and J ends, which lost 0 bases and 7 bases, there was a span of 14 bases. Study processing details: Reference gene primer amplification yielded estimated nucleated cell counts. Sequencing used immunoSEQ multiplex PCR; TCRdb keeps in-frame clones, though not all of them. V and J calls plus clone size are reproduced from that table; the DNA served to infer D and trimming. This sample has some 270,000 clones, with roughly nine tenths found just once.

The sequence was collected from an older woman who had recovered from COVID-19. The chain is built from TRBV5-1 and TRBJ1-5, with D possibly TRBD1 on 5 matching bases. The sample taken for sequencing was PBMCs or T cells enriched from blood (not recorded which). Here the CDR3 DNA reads TGCGCCAGCAGCTTGGACACAGGTGGTGGGCAGCCCCAGCATTTT. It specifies CASSLDTGGGQPQHF.